This TCR beta chain was sequenced during a study of T cells in Graves' hyperthyroidism and ophthalmopathy. This clonotype was recorded many times. The antigen is undetermined. Study-wide points: Blood shared most expanded thyroid clonotypes above 0.001.

Amplification of TCR beta CDR3 regions used RNA as the template. Researchers ran a first-round RT-PCR on the TCR CDR3 using the HTBI primer set. MiXCR, run by TCRdb on the multiplex PCR reads, gives a single entry per CDR3 protein. Of approximately 600,000 distinct CDR3 sequences detected, around 15% appear once; the ten largest clones hold about 3.8%. Those with hyperthyroidism were 18 to 65 years old, newly diagnosed, and ill for under 2 months. In germline, CDR1 is MDHEN, CDR2 SYDVKM. The CDR3 length is 12 residues. Trimming left V 6 bases short and J 4 bases short, with 10 bases between. The receptor was derived from a woman aged 25-40 years with Graves' hyperthyroidism. The material sequenced was blood. The chain employs TRBV28 and TRBJ2-7; D not certain. The CDR3 nucleotides are TGTGCCAGCAGCACGGCCCCTTACGAGCAGTACTTC. It codes for CASSTAPYEQYF. The full variable domain, in which reference TRBV28 and TRBJ2-7 provide the parts outside the CDR3, is DVKVTQSSRYLVKRTGEKVFLECVQDMDHENMFWYRQDPGLGLRLIYFSYDVKMKEKGDIPEGYSVSREKKERFSLILESASTNQTSMYLCASSTAPYEQYFGPGTRLTVT.